This T cell receptor (beta chain) was profiled in a study of response to subunit inactivated influenza vaccine. Regarding the study as a whole: Few new T cells, the authors suggested, are recruited by each seasonal influenza vaccination.

This clonotype is categorized as medium-sized. The antigen is unknown. From the RT-PCR reads, TCRdb called clonotypes with MiXCR, one entry per CDR3 protein. The table includes 150,000 to 200,000 distinct CDR3 sequences, around 9.2% detected once. The sample in question was non-naive T cells sorted from PBMCs, obtained on the day of vaccination. This receptor was identified in a middle-aged man who received an inactivated influenza vaccine.

CDR3 DNA: TGCGCCAGCAGCTACGGACAGGGGTCCTCCTACGAGCAGTACTTC. Translating it yields CASSYGQGSSYEQYF. The rearrangement links TRBV5-1 to TRBJ2-7; TRBD1 matches 9 bases. Germline CDR1 and CDR2: SGHRS and YFSETQ. The CDR3 has 15 residues. V dropped 3 bases and J dropped 0; count of bases not matched to a gene: 4.